The clone carrying this TCR beta chain was detected ten times or more. TCRdb reanalysed the 5' RACE reads using MiXCR and keeps one entry per CDR3 protein. This sample yields roughly 120,000 distinct CDR3 sequences, of which approximately 8.4% are seen a single time; around 25% belongs to the top ten. This sample stems from a study of T cells after yellow fever vaccination. V was clipped by 1 base and J by 2 bases; unmatched bases: 5. Germline V CDR1 and CDR2: LGHNA, YSLEER. This CDR3 contains 16 residues. The clonotype comes from a man aged 30 to 39 who received the YFV17D yellow fever vaccine. The chain employs TRBV4-3 and TRBJ2-7, with 10 bases matching TRBD1. This sample comprised CD8+ T cells sorted from PBMCs, obtained 45 days after the yellow fever booster vaccination. The CDR3 DNA sequence: TGCGCCAGCAGCCAAGCCGGACAGGGGGGCCCCTACGAGCAGTACTTC. Translating gives CASSQAGQGGPYEQYF.